These 8 T cell receptor beta chains came from one sample sequenced in a study of blood T cell repertoires in COVID-19. Sequenced by immunoSEQ multiplex PCR; TCRdb stores in-frame clones only, minus some. The data show 200,000 to 250,000 clones, roughly 81% seen once. The sequenced sample was peripheral blood. The origin of the receptors is a man aged 45-60 years who had recovered from COVID-19.

V is TRBV15 and J is TRBJ1-5, with TRBD1 matching over 8 bases. The CDR3 sequence is 13 residues long. CDR1 is LNHNV, CDR2 YYDKDF, per germline (reference sequence). After removal of 7 bases from V and 6 bases from J, the junction contained 5 bases not matched to a gene. The CDR3 is CATTVDRGQPQHF. For the CDR3, the DNA is TGTGCCACCACCGTAGACAGGGGTCAGCCCCAGCATTTT.

This clone has more than one count but fewer than ten. V and J are TRBV2 and TRBJ1-5; the D is unclear. V shed 3 bases and J shed 4 bases, with 7 bases lying between them. The CDR3 contains 13 residues. Germline CDR1 and CDR2: SNHLY and FYNNEI. The CDR3 bases are TGTGCCAGCAGTGAGGACTGGAATCAGCCCCAGCATTTT. Translation: CASSEDWNQPQHF. Using reference TRBV2 and TRBJ1-5 for the parts outside the CDR3, the full variable domain is EPEVTQTPSHQVTQMGQEVILRCVPISNHLYFYWYRQILGQKVEFLVSFYNNEISEKSEIFDDQFSVERPDGSNFTLKIRSTKLEDSAMYFCASSEDWNQPQHFGDGTRLSIL.

The chain joins TRBV5-1 to TRBJ2-3; D perhaps matches TRBD2 (5 bases). CDR3 length: 16 amino acids. Trimming shortened V by 0 bases and J by 0 bases, and 11 bases separated the two germline ends. The germline gives CDR1 SGHRS, CDR2 YFSETQ. This CDR3 reads CASSLALVASTDTQYF. DNA for the CDR3: TGCGCCAGCAGCTTGGCTTTGGTAGCGAGCACAGATACGCAGTATTTT.

The V and J genes are TRBV7-9 and TRBJ2-7, with D possibly being TRBD1 (6 bases). The CDR3 has 15 amino acids. V was pared by 5 bases and J by 0 bases, with 14 bases between. The V gene's germline CDR1 is SEHNR and CDR2 FQNEAQ (reference sequence). This chain's CDR3 is CASSPQGHSSYEQYF. The CDR3 nucleotides are TGTGCCAGCAGCCCCCAGGGACACAGCTCCTACGAGCAGTACTTC.

V usage is TRBV28 and J usage is TRBJ2-7; tentative D call: TRBD2 (6 bases). Germline lookup yields CDR1 MDHEN and CDR2 SYDVKM. Trimming stripped 3 bases from V and 3 bases from J, with 12 bases between. This CDR3 has 14 amino acids. The CDR3 loop is CASSFPTRGYEQYF. CDR3 sequence (DNA): TGTGCCAGCAGTTTCCCGACGCGGGGCTACGAGCAGTACTTC.

The V call is TRBV3-1 (or the pseudogene TRBV3-2), the J call TRBJ2-5, with 16 nucleotides matching TRBD2. This CDR3 region has 19 residues. With 2 bases clipped from V and 7 bases from J, the junction kept 13 bases outside the gene matches. The V gene's germline CDR1 is LGHDT and CDR2 YNNKEL (reference sequence). The CDR3 reads CASSQSTGTSGRAGLTQYF. The CDR3 DNA reads TGTGCCAGCAGCCAATCCACCGGGACTAGCGGGAGGGCCGGTTTGACCCAGTACTTC.

The chain employs TRBV20-1 and TRBJ2-5; TRBD2 might be the D (6 bases). V gave up 3 bases and J gave up 3 bases, with 8 bases separating them. CDR3 size: 12 residues. CDR1 is DFQATT and CDR2 is SNEGSKA in the germline V gene (reference sequence). The CDR3 sequence is CSASGGKETQYF. DNA of the CDR3: TGCAGTGCTAGTGGCGGGAAAGAGACCCAGTACTTC.

V and J are TRBV6-5 and TRBJ2-1, with 7 bases identical to TRBD2. V was clipped by 10 bases and J by 0 bases; unmatched bases: 9. The germline CDR1 and CDR2 sequences are MNHEY and SVGAGI. This CDR3 comprises 15 residues. The CDR3 loop reads CAIFSSGVSYNEQFF. CDR3 nucleotide sequence: TGTGCCATCTTCTCAAGCGGGGTCTCCTACAATGAGCAGTTCTTC.